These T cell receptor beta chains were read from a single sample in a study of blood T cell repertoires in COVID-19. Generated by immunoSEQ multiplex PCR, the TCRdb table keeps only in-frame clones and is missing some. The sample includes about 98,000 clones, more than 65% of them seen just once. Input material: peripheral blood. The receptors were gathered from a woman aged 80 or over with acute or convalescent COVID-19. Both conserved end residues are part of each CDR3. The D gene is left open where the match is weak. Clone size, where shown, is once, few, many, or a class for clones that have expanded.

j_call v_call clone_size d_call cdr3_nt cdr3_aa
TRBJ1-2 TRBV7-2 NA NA TGTGCCAGCAGCTCTCCCTCAGGGGATGGCTACACCTTC CASSSPSGDGYTF
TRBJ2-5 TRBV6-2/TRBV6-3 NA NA TGTGCCAGCAGCGACAACCAAGAGACCCAGTACTTC CASSDNQETQYF
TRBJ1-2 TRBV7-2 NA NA TGTGCCAGCAGCTTAGCCCAGGGTGGACGGTACTATGGCTACACCTTC CASSLAQGGRYYGYTF
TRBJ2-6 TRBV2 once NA TGTGCCAGCACCGAGTGGGCTATCTCTGGGGCCAACGTCCTGACTTTC CASTEWAISGANVLTF
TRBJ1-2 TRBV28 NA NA TGTGCCAGCAGGAGAACAGGGCTCGGGTATGGCTACACCTTC CASRRTGLGYGYTF
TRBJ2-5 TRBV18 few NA TGTGCCAGCTCACCAATTACAGGGAAGAAGACCCAGTACTTC CASSPITGKKTQYF
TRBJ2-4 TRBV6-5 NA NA TGTGCCAGCACCTCGCGGGGTCTAGCCAAAAACATTCAGTACTTC CASTSRGLAKNIQYF
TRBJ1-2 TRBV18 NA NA TGTGCCAGCTCACCTAAGGATGGGAGTTACTATGGCTACACCTTC CASSPKDGSYYGYTF
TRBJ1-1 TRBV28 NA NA TGTGCCAGCAGCCTCAGGGCCCCCATGAACACTGAAGCTTTCTTT CASSLRAPMNTEAFF
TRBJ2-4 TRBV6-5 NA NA TGTGCCAGCAGGGACAGTGAACAAGCCAAAAACATTCAGTACTTC CASRDSEQAKNIQYF
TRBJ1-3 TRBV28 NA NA TGTGCCAGCAGTCCGGAGCGAACTAGCTCTGGAAACACCATATATTTT CASSPERTSSGNTIYF
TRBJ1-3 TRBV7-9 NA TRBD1 TGTGCCAGCAGCCAGACAGGGGCTGGAAACACCATATATTTT CASSQTGAGNTIYF
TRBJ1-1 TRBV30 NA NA TGTGCCTGGAGCACGGAAGGGGGTGAAGCTTTCTTT CAWSTEGGEAFF
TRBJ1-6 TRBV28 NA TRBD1 TGTGCCAGCAGTGGGAACGACAGGGGCAATTCACCCCTCCACTTT CASSGNDRGNSPLHF
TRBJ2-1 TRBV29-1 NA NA TGCAGCGTTTCCCACAGGGGATGGGAGGCTGAGCAGTTCTTC CSVSHRGWEAEQFF
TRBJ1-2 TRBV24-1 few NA TGTGCCACCAGTGAGGCAGGGATCGGCTACACCTTC CATSEAGIGYTF
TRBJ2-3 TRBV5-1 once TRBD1 TGCGCCAGCAGCTTAAGACAGGGCCAGGGGCCCACAGATACGCAGTATTTT CASSLRQGQGPTDTQYF
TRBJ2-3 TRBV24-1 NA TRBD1 TGTGCCACCAGTGATGCCAGGACAGGCTACACAGATACGCAGTATTTT CATSDARTGYTDTQYF
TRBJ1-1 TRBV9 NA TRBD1 TGTGCCAGCAGCCCCAGACAGGGGGCGATGACTGAAGCTTTCTTT CASSPRQGAMTEAFF
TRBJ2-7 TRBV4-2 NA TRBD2 TGTGCCAGCAGCCACCCAACTAGCGGGGTCTCCTACGAGCAGTACTTC CASSHPTSGVSYEQYF
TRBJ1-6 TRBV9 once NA TGTGCCAGCAGCGTAGAGGCGGATAATTCACCCCTCCACTTT CASSVEADNSPLHF
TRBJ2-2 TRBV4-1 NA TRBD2 TGCGCCAGCAGCTATATGCGACTTACTAGCGGGGGGTTCGGCGGGGAGCTGTTTTTT CASSYMRLTSGGFGGELFF
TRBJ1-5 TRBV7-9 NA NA TGTGCCAGCAGCTCAGGTGGGGGGGGCCTGCAGCCCCAGCATTTT CASSSGGGGLQPQHF
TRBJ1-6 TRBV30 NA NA TGTGCCTGGAGCCAGGGATATAATTCACCCCTCCACTTT CAWSQGYNSPLHF
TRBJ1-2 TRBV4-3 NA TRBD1 TGCGCCAGCAGCCCCGGACAGGGGGCGAGGTATGGCTACACCTTC CASSPGQGARYGYTF
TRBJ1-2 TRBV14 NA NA TGTGCCAGCAGCCAAGTTCGGACAGTGGGAGGCTACACCTTC CASSQVRTVGGYTF
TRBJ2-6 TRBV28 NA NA TGTGCCAGCAGATCAGGGTCAGGGGCCAACGTCCTGACTTTC CASRSGSGANVLTF
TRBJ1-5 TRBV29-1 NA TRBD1 TGCAGCGTTGTAGGGTCAGGGGGCAGCGGCAATCAGCCCCAGCATTTT CSVVGSGGSGNQPQHF
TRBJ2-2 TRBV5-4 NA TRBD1 TGTGCCAGCAGCTTAGGGACAGGGGAGGGCACCGGGGAGCTGTTTTTT CASSLGTGEGTGELFF
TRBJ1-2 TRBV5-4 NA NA TGTGCCAGCAGCCCTGGACAGCACTATGGCTACACCTTC CASSPGQHYGYTF
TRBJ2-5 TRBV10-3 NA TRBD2 TGTGCCATCAGTGAGGGTTTAGCGGGGGGCTGGAGAGAGACCCAGTACTTC CAISEGLAGGWRETQYF
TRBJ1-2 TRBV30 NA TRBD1 TGTGCCCGACTGACAGGGGGCTTGGGCTACACCTTC CARLTGGLGYTF
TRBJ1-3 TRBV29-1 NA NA TGCAGCGCAAGCGGAACAGGGCGTGGAAACACCATATATTTT CSASGTGRGNTIYF
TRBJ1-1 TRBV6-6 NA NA TGTGCCAGCGAACGCGGGATGAACACTGAAGCTTTCTTT CASERGMNTEAFF
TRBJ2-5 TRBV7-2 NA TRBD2 TGTGCCAGCAGCTTGACCCTAGTTAGCGGGAACGCGCAAGAGACCCAGTACTTC CASSLTLVSGNAQETQYF
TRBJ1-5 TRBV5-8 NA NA TGTGCCAGCAGCTTTGGGGGGTCCTATCAGCCCCAGCATTTT CASSFGGSYQPQHF
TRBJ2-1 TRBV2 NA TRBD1 TGTGCCAGCAGGAGGACAGGGGGCAATGAGCAGTTCTTC CASRRTGGNEQFF
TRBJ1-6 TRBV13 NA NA TGTGCCAGCAGACGGGGTGGGGATAATTCACCCCTCCACTTT CASRRGGDNSPLHF
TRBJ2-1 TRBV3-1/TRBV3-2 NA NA TGTGCCAGCAGCCAAGATAGTGGTGCATCCTACAATGAGCAGTTCTTC CASSQDSGASYNEQFF
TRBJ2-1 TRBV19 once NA TGTGCCACCAAAACAGGGCTCATCTTTAATGAGCAGTTCTTC CATKTGLIFNEQFF
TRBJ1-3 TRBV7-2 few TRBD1 TGTGCCAGCAGCTTAGTACGGGACAGGGGCGCTGGACCTGGAAACACCATATATTTT CASSLVRDRGAGPGNTIYF
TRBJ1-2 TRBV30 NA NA TGTGCCTGGAGAGGAAGGGTCGGCAGGGTGAATGGCTACACCTTC CAWRGRVGRVNGYTF
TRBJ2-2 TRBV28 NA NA TGTGCCAGCAGTTTATGGCGAGGGACCGGGGAGCTGTTTTTT CASSLWRGTGELFF
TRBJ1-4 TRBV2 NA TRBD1 TGTGCCAGCAGGAAATTCGGGACAGGGACGGAAAAACTGTTTTTT CASRKFGTGTEKLFF
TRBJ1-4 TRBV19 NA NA TGTGCCAGTAGTCAGTTATTGAATGAAAAACTGTTTTTT CASSQLLNEKLFF
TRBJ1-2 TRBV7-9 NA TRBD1 TGTGCCAGCAGCTTGACCGGGACAGTCAACTATGGCTACACCTTC CASSLTGTVNYGYTF
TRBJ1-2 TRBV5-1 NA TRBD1 TGCGCCAGCAGCTTGGGACAGGGGGTTGGTGGCTACACCTTC CASSLGQGVGGYTF
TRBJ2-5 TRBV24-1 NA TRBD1 TGTGCCACCAGTGATTTAGGGGACAGGGGAGGTTCGACCCGGGAGACCCAGTACTTC CATSDLGDRGGSTRETQYF
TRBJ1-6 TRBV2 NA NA TGTGCCAGCAGTCGTCAGGGCTCACCCCTCCACTTT CASSRQGSPLHF
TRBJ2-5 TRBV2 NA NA TGTGCCAGCTCACAGGGTCCTTGGGAGACCCAGTACTTC CASSQGPWETQYF
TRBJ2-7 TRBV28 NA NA TGTGCCAGCGGTAGGACAGTGTCCTACGAGCAGTACTTC CASGRTVSYEQYF
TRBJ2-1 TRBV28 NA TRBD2 TGTGCCAGCCAAAGACTAGCGGGGGGGCGAGTCACCAGAAATGAGCAGTTCTTC CASQRLAGGRVTRNEQFF
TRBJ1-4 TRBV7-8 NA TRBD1 TGTGCCAGCAGCACCGGACAGGGAGGAAAACTGTTTTTT CASSTGQGGKLFF
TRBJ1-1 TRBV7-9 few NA TGTGCCAGCAGCCCCACCTGGACAGAGAAATCTGAAGCTTTCTTT CASSPTWTEKSEAFF
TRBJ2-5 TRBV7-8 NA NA TGTGCCAGCAGCTTAAGAGGGGGAAAGGGGTTAGAGACCCAGTACTTC CASSLRGGKGLETQYF
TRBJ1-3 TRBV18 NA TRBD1 TGTGCCAGCTCACCCGGGACAGGGCAACACTCTGGAAACACCATATATTTT CASSPGTGQHSGNTIYF
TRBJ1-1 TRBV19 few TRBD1 TGTGCCAGTAGTATTGGACAGGGGGCGCGTACTGAAGCTTTCTTT CASSIGQGARTEAFF
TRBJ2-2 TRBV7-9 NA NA TGTGCCAGCAGCTTAGGGCCCACCGGGGAGCTGTTTTTT CASSLGPTGELFF
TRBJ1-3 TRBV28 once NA TGTGCCAGCATCGGGGGCTCTGGAAACACCATATATTTT CASIGGSGNTIYF